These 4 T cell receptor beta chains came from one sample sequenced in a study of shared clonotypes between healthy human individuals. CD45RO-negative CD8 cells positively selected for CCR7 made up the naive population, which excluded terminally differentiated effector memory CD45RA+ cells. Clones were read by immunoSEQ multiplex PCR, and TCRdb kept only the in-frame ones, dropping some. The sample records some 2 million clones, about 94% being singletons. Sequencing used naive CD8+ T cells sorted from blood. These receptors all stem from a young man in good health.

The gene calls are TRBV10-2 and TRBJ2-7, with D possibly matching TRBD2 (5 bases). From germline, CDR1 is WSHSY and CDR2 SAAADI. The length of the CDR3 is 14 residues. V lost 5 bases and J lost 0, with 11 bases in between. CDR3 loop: CASSWTGSSYEQYF. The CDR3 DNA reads TGCGCCAGCAGTTGGACTGGGAGCTCCTACGAGCAGTACTTC.

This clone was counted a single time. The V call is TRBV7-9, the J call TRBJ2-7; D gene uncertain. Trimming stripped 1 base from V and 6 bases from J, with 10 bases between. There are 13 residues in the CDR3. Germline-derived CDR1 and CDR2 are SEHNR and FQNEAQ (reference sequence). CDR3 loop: CASSLVLSGEQYF. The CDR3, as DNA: TGTGCCAGCAGCTTAGTACTTTCGGGCGAGCAGTACTTC. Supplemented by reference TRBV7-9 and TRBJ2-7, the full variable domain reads DTGVSQNPRHKITKRGQNVTFRCDPISEHNRLYWYRQTLGQGPEFLTYFQNEAQLEKSRLLSDRFSAERPKGSFSTLEIQRTEQGDSAMYLCASSLVLSGEQYFGPGTRLTVT.

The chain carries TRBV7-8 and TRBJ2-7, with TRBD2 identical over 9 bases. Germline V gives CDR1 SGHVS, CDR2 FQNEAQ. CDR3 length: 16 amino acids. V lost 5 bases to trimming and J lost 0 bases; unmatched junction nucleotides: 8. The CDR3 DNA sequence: TGTGCCAGCAGCAGGATAGCGGGAGTTGGCTCCTACGAGCAGTACTTC. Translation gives CASSRIAGVGSYEQYF.

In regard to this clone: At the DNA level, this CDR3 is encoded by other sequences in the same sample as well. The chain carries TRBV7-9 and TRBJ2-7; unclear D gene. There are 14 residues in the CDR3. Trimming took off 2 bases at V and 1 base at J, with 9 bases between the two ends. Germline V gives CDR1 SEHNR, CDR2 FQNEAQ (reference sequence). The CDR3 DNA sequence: TGTGCCAGCAGCTTAATCGGCGGATCCTACGAGCAGTACTTC. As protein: CASSLIGGSYEQYF.